This TCR beta chain was documented in a study of blood T cell repertoires in COVID-19. Study context: There were acute and convalescent COVID-19 samples, and they came from the United States, Italy and Spain. Sources were T cells, B-cell-depleted T cells, or PBMCs; the material itself was cDNA or gDNA.

The authors' processing: From reference gene primer amplification, estimates of nucleated cell counts were derived. TCRdb keeps only in-frame clones here, not all; method: immunoSEQ multiplex PCR. V, J and clone size are those of that table, while D and trimming were read from the DNA. The data contain roughly 190,000 clones, around nine tenths of them seen just once; the ten biggest clones take up about 4.2%. V lost 6 bases to trimming and J lost 3 bases; unmatched junction nucleotides: 5. The CDR3 is 14 residues long. CDR1 is LGHNT, CDR2 FRNRAP, per germline. Source material: peripheral blood. The V gene is TRBV12-5, the J gene TRBJ2-5, with TRBD1 identical over 9 bases. The sequence came from a human donor in a cohort sampled during active COVID-19. DNA for the CDR3: TGTGCTAGTGGGTTACAGGGGGCAGAAGAGACCCAGTACTTC. Its protein is CASGLQGAEETQYF. The full variable domain, rest sourced from reference TRBV12-5 and TRBJ2-5, is DARVTQTPRHKVTEMGQEVTMRCQPILGHNTVFWYRQTMMQGLELLAYFRNRAPLDDSGMPKDRFSAEMPDATLATLKIQPSEPRDSAVYFCASGLQGAEETQYFGPGTRLLVL.